This T cell receptor (beta chain) was sequenced in a study of blood T cell repertoires in COVID-19. Background on the study: Donors in the United States, Italy and Spain gave samples during acute or convalescent COVID-19.

The CDR3 extends over 11 amino acids. The V gene lost 4 bases and the J gene lost 5 bases, with 4 bases spanning the gap. Repertoires were generated with immunoSEQ multiplex PCR, while TCRdb's copy carries only in-frame clones and drops some. The sample holds 150,000 or so clones, approximately 78% seen once. This TCR derives from a human donor with acute or convalescent COVID-19. The donor label of this sample is uncertain. The chain recombines TRBV23-1 with TRBJ2-3; D remains unclear. TRBV23-1 is an ORF for which the function is uncertain. Sequenced material: peripheral blood. CDR3 amino acids: CASSLEDTQYF. CDR3 nucleotide sequence: TGCGCCAGCAGTCTAGAAGATACGCAGTATTTT.